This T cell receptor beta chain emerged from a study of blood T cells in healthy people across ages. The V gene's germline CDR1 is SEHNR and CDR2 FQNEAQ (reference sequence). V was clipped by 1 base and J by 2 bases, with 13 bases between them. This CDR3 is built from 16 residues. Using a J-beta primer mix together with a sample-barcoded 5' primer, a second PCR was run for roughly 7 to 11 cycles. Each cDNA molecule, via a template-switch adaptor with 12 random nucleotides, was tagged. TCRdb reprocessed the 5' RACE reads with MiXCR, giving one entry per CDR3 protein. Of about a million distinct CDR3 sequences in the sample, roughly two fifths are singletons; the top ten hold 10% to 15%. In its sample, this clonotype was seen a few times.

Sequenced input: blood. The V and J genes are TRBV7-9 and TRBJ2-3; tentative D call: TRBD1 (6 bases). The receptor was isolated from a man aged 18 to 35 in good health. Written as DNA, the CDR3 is TGTGCCAGCAGCTTAGTGTGGGACACATACACAGATACGCAGTATTTT. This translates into CASSLVWDTYTDTQYF.